This TCR beta chain was recorded in a study of radiation and T cells in renal cell carcinoma. The time point was: blood 2 weeks post-SBRT. Regarding treatment: 15 Gy SBRT to primary tumor, nephrectomy 4 weeks later. As concerns this clone: Its antigen is still unknown.

With 3 bases clipped from V and 7 bases from J, the junction kept 5 bases outside the gene matches. Germline CDR1 and CDR2: SNHLY and FYNNEI. The CDR3 runs 14 residues. The data were produced by immunoSEQ multiplex PCR, yet TCRdb's version contains in-frame clones alone and is incomplete. Of approximately 49,000 clones listed, 80% are singletons. Study results and caveats: Top tumor clonotypes rose in blood 2 weeks post-radiation, then contracted. Baseline intratumoral clonotype presence is unknown without pretreatment biopsies.

The source was blood, collected from a patient whose treatment included radiotherapy and nephrectomy. The sequence was obtained from a woman between 70 and 85 years old with renal cell carcinoma. This rearrangement joins TRBV2 to TRBJ2-1; 8 bases fit TRBD2. The CDR3 is CASSDGRAGNEQFF. In nucleotides, the CDR3 is TGTGCCAGCAGTGACGGGAGGGCCGGTAATGAGCAGTTCTTC.